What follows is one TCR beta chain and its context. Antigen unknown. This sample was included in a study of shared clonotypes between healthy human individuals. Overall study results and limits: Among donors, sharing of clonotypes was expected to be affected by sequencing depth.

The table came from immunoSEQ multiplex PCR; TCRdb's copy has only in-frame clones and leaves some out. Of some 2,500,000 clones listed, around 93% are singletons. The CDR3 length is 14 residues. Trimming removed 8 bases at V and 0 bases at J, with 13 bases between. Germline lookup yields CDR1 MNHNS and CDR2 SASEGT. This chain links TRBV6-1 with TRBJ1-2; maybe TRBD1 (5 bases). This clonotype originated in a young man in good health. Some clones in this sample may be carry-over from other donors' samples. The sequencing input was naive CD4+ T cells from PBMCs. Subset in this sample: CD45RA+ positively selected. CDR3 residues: CASVDRPTNYGYTF. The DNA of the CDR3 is TGTGCCAGCGTCGACAGACCCACTAACTATGGCTACACCTTC.